These 8 T cell receptor beta chains share one sample of origin, sequenced in a study of blood T cell repertoires in COVID-19 (dated by TCRdb to about 2020). The library was prepared using the immunoSEQ multiplex PCR assay. Here the immuneACCESS table is served through TCRdb, limited to in-frame sequences with V and J called. Missing clones are a known gap in these copies; in checked studies unresolved V genes cover under half, and the rest lacks a known reason. This sample comprises a few hundred thousand clones, approximately 87% of them detected only once. Roughly 4.6% of the sample lies in the top ten. Sequenced sample: peripheral blood. These receptors were taken from a man between 60 and 70 years old who had recovered from COVID-19.

The CDR3 DNA reads TGTGCCAGCAGTGAACAGGGCCCCGGGGAGCTGTTTTTT. Amino acid sequence: CASSEQGPGELFF. The chain couples TRBV2 to TRBJ2-2, with D possibly TRBD1 on 5 matching bases. Trimming removed 2 bases at V and 6 bases at J, with 7 bases between. The germline gives CDR1 SNHLY, CDR2 FYNNEI. The CDR3 spans 13 residues. Together with reference TRBV2 and TRBJ2-2, the CDR3 gives the full variable domain: EPEVTQTPSHQVTQMGQEVILRCVPISNHLYFYWYRQILGQKVEFLVSFYNNEISEKSEIFDDQFSVERPDGSNFTLKIRSTKLEDSAMYFCASSEQGPGELFFGEGSRLTVL.

This clone came up once. The gene calls are TRBV3-1 (or the pseudogene TRBV3-2) and TRBJ2-5; 11 nucleotides agree with TRBD2. CDR3 length: 14 amino acids. The germline V gene encodes CDR1 LGHDT and CDR2 YNNKEL (reference sequence). J lost 7 bases, V lost 6 bases, and 7 bases had no gene match. The CDR3 spells CASRSTSGKGTQYF. DNA for the CDR3: TGTGCCAGCAGATCGACTAGCGGGAAGGGGACCCAGTACTTC.

The genes are TRBV7-2 and TRBJ2-5; D gene unclear. Germline assignment: CDR1 SGHTA and CDR2 FQGNSA. V was shortened by 0 bases and J by 3 bases, with 8 bases between the two germline ends. This CDR3 is built from 14 residues. The CDR3 sequence is CASSLAGFKETQYF. The CDR3 DNA sequence: TGTGCCAGCAGCTTAGCCGGGTTTAAAGAGACCCAGTACTTC.

This chain links TRBV5-1 with TRBJ1-1, with 7 nucleotides matching TRBD1. Germline CDR1 is SGHRS and CDR2 is YFSETQ. J lost 8 bases, V lost 4 bases, and 11 bases had no gene match. The CDR3 runs 14 residues. The CDR3 is CASSPRQGESEAFF. CDR3 in DNA: TGCGCCAGCAGCCCCCGACAGGGAGAGTCGGAAGCTTTCTTT.

This chain links TRBV2 with TRBJ2-7, with a weak D call TRBD2 (5 bases). Germline-derived CDR1 and CDR2 are SNHLY and FYNNEI. This CDR3 spans 14 amino acids. V was cut by 0 bases and J by 3 bases, with 9 bases left in between. CDR3 sequence reads: CASSEALAGYEQYF. As DNA, the CDR3 is TGTGCCAGCAGTGAAGCGCTTGCGGGCTACGAGCAGTACTTC.

The V call is TRBV28, the J call TRBJ2-5; TRBD2 is a possible D gene (5 bases). Germline CDR1 is MDHEN and CDR2 is SYDVKM. The germline V and J ends were trimmed by 2 bases and 2 bases, with 12 bases remaining between them. The CDR3 totals 15 residues. The CDR3: CASSLGLALQETQYF. CDR3 DNA sequence: TGTGCCAGCAGTTTAGGTCTAGCCCTACAAGAGACCCAGTACTTC.

The chain links TRBV7-2 to TRBJ2-5, with D unclear. The CDR3 consists of 15 residues. Per the germline V gene, CDR1 is SGHTA and CDR2 is FQGNSA. V gave up 7 bases and J gave up 2 bases, with 17 bases separating them. CDR3 DNA: TGTGCCAGCACCCAACCCCCACCCCAGCAAGAGACCCAGTACTTC. The encoded protein is CASTQPPPQQETQYF.

This chain connects TRBV2 to TRBJ1-2, with 8 bases fitting TRBD1. This CDR3 has 13 amino acids. J gave up 8 bases and V 4 bases, and 6 bases lay outside the gene matches. CDR1 is SNHLY and CDR2 is FYNNEI in the germline V gene. DNA of the CDR3: TGTGCCAGCAGTGGATGGACAGGGATAGGCTACACCTTC. It yields the protein CASSGWTGIGYTF.